Described below is a single T cell receptor (beta chain) sequence and its context. The target antigen is unknown. Unmatched junction bases numbered 6, after V lost 7 bases and J lost 3 bases. The germline V gene has CDR1 SGHRS and CDR2 YFSETQ. This CDR3 comprises 13 residues. A 5'RACE reaction primed in the constant segment made cDNA libraries of TCR alpha and TCR beta, and these carried sample barcodes and UMIs. MiXCR was run by TCRdb on the 5' RACE reads, yielding one entry per CDR3 protein. The data hold 110,000 or so distinct CDR3 sequences, with about 20% observed a single time. The entry originates in a study of T-cell memory formation after mild COVID-19. Study-wide results and limits: Pre-infection memory held some responding clones, suggesting pre-existing cross-reactive T cells responded. CD4+ contracting clones lay mainly in CM and EM, CD8+ ones in EMRA. Unconfirmed was the SARS-CoV-2 specificity of second-wave clones that peaked on day 37.

The chain combines TRBV5-1 with TRBJ1-1; 7 nucleotides line up with TRBD1. Sequencing was carried out using PBMCs or a T cell subset sorted from them (not recorded which). This clonotype was sampled from a man in his late teens or twenties who had mild COVID-19 (a few samples of this study predate the infection). Cell type and time point are not known. The CDR3 reads CASGTGVDTEAFF. In DNA, the CDR3 is TGCGCCAGCGGAACAGGGGTGGACACTGAAGCTTTCTTT.